A selection of T cell receptor beta chains follows, all from one sample in a study of cytomegalovirus exposure and HLA in healthy donors. TCRdb keeps only in-frame clones here, not all; method: immunoSEQ multiplex PCR. There are about 190,000 clones in the sample; almost 75% occur only once, and less than 4% lies in the top ten. The source material was PBMCs. Every receptor here comes from a woman in her 30s in good health and CMV-seropositive. CDR3s include the opening cysteine and the closing phenylalanine or tryptophan. The D gene is left open where the match is weak. Clone size is stated in some rows and not others, as once, few, many or a class when expanded.

V	size	D	J	length	DNA	CDR3
TRBV28	.	.	TRBJ2-7	15	TGTGCCAGCAGTTCCCTGGGGGGGCCCATTTACGAGCAGTACTTC	CASSSLGGPIYEQYF
TRBV27	.	.	TRBJ2-1	15	TGTGCCAGTAGACAGGGACCCGGGAGCTACAATGAGCAGTTCTTC	CASRQGPGSYNEQFF
TRBV28	.	TRBD1	TRBJ1-2	14	TGTGCCAGCAGTACCCCGACAGGGGCTGGAGGCTACACCTTC	CASSTPTGAGGYTF
TRBV7-9	.	.	TRBJ2-7	13	TGTGCCAGCAGCCCCGATAGCCCTTTCGAGCAGTACTTC	CASSPDSPFEQYF
TRBV4-2	.	.	TRBJ2-7	14	TGTGCCAGCAGCCAAGCGATCGGGTCCTACGAGCAGTACTTC	CASSQAIGSYEQYF
TRBV28	.	TRBD2	TRBJ2-1	15	TGTGCCAGCGAATCACTAGCGGGCTTTTACAATGAGCAGTTCTTC	CASESLAGFYNEQFF
TRBV7-2	.	TRBD1	TRBJ2-3	13	TGTGCCAGCAGCTTGGCGGGACAGGGACTGCAGTATTTT	CASSLAGQGLQYF
TRBV6-5	once	TRBD2	TRBJ2-7	14	TGTGCCAGCAGTTACGGGCGGGAGAGAGACGAGCAGTACTTC	CASSYGRERDEQYF
TRBV5-1	.	TRBD1	TRBJ1-2	14	TGCGCCAGCAGCTTGGCCGGGACAGGGGGTGGCTACACCTTC	CASSLAGTGGGYTF
TRBV10-3	.	TRBD1	TRBJ1-5	14	TGTGCCATCAGTGAAGAGGGGGCAGGTCAGCCCCAGCATTTT	CAISEEGAGQPQHF
TRBV27	.	TRBD1	TRBJ2-3	15	TGTGCCAGCAGTTCGCAGGGACAGGGCACAGATACGCAGTATTTT	CASSSQGQGTDTQYF
TRBV5-1	.	.	TRBJ2-1	18	TGCGCCAGCAGCCCGGGGATGATGACACGCATGGGGGGCAATGAGCAGTTCTTC	CASSPGMMTRMGGNEQFF
TRBV4-1	.	TRBD1	TRBJ1-3	17	TGCGCCAGCAGCCAAGATCCGGGACAGGGTTCGGGAAACACCATATATTTT	CASSQDPGQGSGNTIYF
TRBV28	few	.	TRBJ2-7	15	TGTGCCAGCAGTTTCCGGGCGGAGGGCTCCTACGAGCAGTACTTC	CASSFRAEGSYEQYF
TRBV27	.	.	TRBJ1-2	15	TGTGCCAGCAGTTTTGGCGGGGGTGGAGGCTATGGCTACACCTTC	CASSFGGGGGYGYTF
TRBV7-2	.	.	TRBJ1-1	12	TGTGCCAGCAGCTTAGGTCCGGGAGAAGCTTTCTTT	CASSLGPGEAFF
TRBV27	.	.	TRBJ2-7	17	TGTGCCAGCAGTTTGCAGGTGCCGACAGGTATGAGGAACGAGCAGTACTTC	CASSLQVPTGMRNEQYF
TRBV27	.	.	TRBJ1-3	14	TGTGCCAGCAGCCCGTGGGCAGAGCGAAACACCATATATTTT	CASSPWAERNTIYF
TRBV27	.	.	TRBJ1-4	15	TGTGCCAGCAGCCGTCCTCCGGGGTACGGGGAAAAACTGTTTTTT	CASSRPPGYGEKLFF
TRBV15	.	TRBD2	TRBJ2-1	18	TGTGCCACCAGCAGAGGACTAGCGGGAGGAAGGGGTGGGAATGAGCAGTTCTTC	CATSRGLAGGRGGNEQFF
TRBV4-1	once	TRBD2	TRBJ2-5	15	TGCGCCAGCAGCCACTTAGCGGGAGGGAAAGGTGAGCAGTACTTC	CASSHLAGGKGEQYF
TRBV25-1	.	.	TRBJ2-5	15	TGTGCCAGCAGCTATAGATTCAGGGCGTTGGAGACCCAGTACTTC	CASSYRFRALETQYF
TRBV11-2	.	TRBD2	TRBJ2-5	19	TGTGCCAGCAGCTTAGAGGCCGGGACTAGCGGGAGAGACCAAGAGACCCAGTACTTC	CASSLEAGTSGRDQETQYF
TRBV2	.	TRBD1	TRBJ2-4	14	TGTGCCAGCAGTCCTCCGGGACAGAAAAACATTCAGTACTTC	CASSPPGQKNIQYF
TRBV4-2	few	.	TRBJ1-1	14	TGTGCCAGCAGCCAAGGTTCGGGTAACACTGAAGCTTTCTTT	CASSQGSGNTEAFF
TRBV27	.	.	TRBJ1-5	13	TGTGCCAGCAGGGGCCACGACAATCAGCCCCAGCATTTT	CASRGHDNQPQHF
TRBV6-5	once	TRBD2	TRBJ2-7	12	TGTGCCAGCAGGAGACTAGCGGGGGCCCAGTACTTC	CASRRLAGAQYF
TRBV29-1	.	.	TRBJ2-3	14	TGCAGCGTCCGGGCCGGGACTAGCACAGATACGCAGTATTTT	CSVRAGTSTDTQYF
TRBV11-2	.	.	TRBJ2-1	17	TGTGCCAGCAGCCCTAGGGTCGGTGGGGGGTCCTACAATGAGCAGTTCTTC	CASSPRVGGGSYNEQFF
TRBV5-6	once	.	TRBJ2-7	15	TGTGCCAGCAGCTTGGGCGCCAGGCGTTTTGACGAGCAGTACTTC	CASSLGARRFDEQYF
TRBV5-1	.	.	TRBJ2-1	12	TGCGCCAGCAGCCCCGGGGTAAATGAGCAGTTCTTC	CASSPGVNEQFF
TRBV19	.	TRBD2	TRBJ2-3	14	TGTGCCAGTAACCCGGGAGGCCTCACAGATACGCAGTATTTT	CASNPGGLTDTQYF
TRBV4-1	.	TRBD2	TRBJ2-1	18	TGCGCCAGCAGCCAAGATCAATTAGCGGGGAGCCTATACAATGAGCAGTTCTTC	CASSQDQLAGSLYNEQFF
TRBV6-1	.	TRBD1	TRBJ1-5	15	TGTGCCAGCAGTGAGGAGGTAGGGGGCACTCAGCCCCAGCATTTT	CASSEEVGGTQPQHF
TRBV7-9	few	TRBD1	TRBJ1-2	13	TGTGCCAGCAGCGTCGACAGGGACTATGGCTACACCTTC	CASSVDRDYGYTF
TRBV28	.	.	TRBJ1-1	14	TGTGCCAGCAGTTTATCTAGGACTTTGACTGAAGCTTTCTTT	CASSLSRTLTEAFF
TRBV4-1	few	TRBD2	TRBJ2-1	21	TGCGCCAGCAGCCAAGAAGGTCGAGCGGGACGATTAAAAAGCTCCTACAATGAGCAGTTCTTC	CASSQEGRAGRLKSSYNEQFF
TRBV11-1	.	TRBD1	TRBJ1-1	17	TGTGCCAGCAGCCCGGGTGGCGGCAGGGGGAAGAACACTGAAGCTTTCTTT	CASSPGGGRGKNTEAFF
TRBV28	.	.	TRBJ1-1	13	TGTGCCAGCAAGCAAACAGGGTCCACTGAAGCTTTCTTT	CASKQTGSTEAFF
TRBV27	.	.	TRBJ2-7	11	TGTGCCATTCCGGGTGATGCTACACAGTACTTC	CAIPGDATQYF
TRBV9	.	TRBD2	TRBJ2-2	18	TGTGCCAGCAGCGTAGACGGACTAGCGGGCTCGAACACCGGGGAGCTGTTTTTT	CASSVDGLAGSNTGELFF
TRBV28	.	.	TRBJ2-6	16	TGTGCCAGCAGTTTAGGAGGGGTCTCTGGGGCCAACGTCCTGACTTTC	CASSLGGVSGANVLTF
TRBV13	.	TRBD2	TRBJ2-3	15	TGTGCCAGCAGCCCGCGGCTAGCGGGGCGGGATACGCAGTATTTT	CASSPRLAGRDTQYF
TRBV28	.	TRBD1	TRBJ2-7	15	TGTGCCAGCAGTTCCCGACAGGGTTTCTCCTACGAGCAGTACTTC	CASSSRQGFSYEQYF
TRBV14	.	TRBD1	TRBJ2-7	14	TGTGCCAGTGAAGAAGGACAGGTCCCCTACGAGCAGTACTTC	CASEEGQVPYEQYF
TRBV5-1	few	.	TRBJ2-7	13	TGCGCCAGCAGCTTGGCTTCCTCCTACGAGCAGTACTTC	CASSLASSYEQYF
TRBV20-1	.	.	TRBJ2-7	11	TGCAGTGCTTTACTAGCCTACGAGCAGTACTTC	CSALLAYEQYF
TRBV5-6	.	TRBD2	TRBJ2-7	17	TGTGCCAGCAGCTCCCTCTCCCTGATCGCGGGAGGGCCAGGGCAGTACTTC	CASSSLSLIAGGPGQYF
TRBV12-5	once	TRBD2	TRBJ2-1	15	TGTGCTAGTGGTTTGCAGGCGGGAGGACGTAGTGAGCAGTTCTTC	CASGLQAGGRSEQFF
TRBV6-1	.	.	TRBJ2-5	13	TGTGCCAGCAGTGAAGCGGAGGAGGAGACCCAGTACTTC	CASSEAEEETQYF
TRBV5-1	.	.	TRBJ2-5	14	TGCGCCAGCAGCTTGGTCGGGGGCCAAGAGACCCAGTACTTC	CASSLVGGQETQYF
TRBV5-6	few	TRBD2	TRBJ2-7	13	TGTGCCAGCAGCCGCGGGAGGGTGTACGAGCAGTACTTC	CASSRGRVYEQYF
TRBV2	.	TRBD1	TRBJ1-1	14	TGTGCCAGCATTCTGACAGGGAGCAACACTGAAGCTTTCTTT	CASILTGSNTEAFF